This T cell receptor beta chain emerged from a study of blood T cell repertoires in COVID-19. Across the whole study: Material from acute and convalescent COVID-19 was sourced from the United States, Italy and Spain. PBMCs, B-cell-depleted T cells, or T cells were the source of the cDNA or gDNA that made up the material.

Profiled with immunoSEQ multiplex PCR; TCRdb holds only in-frame clones, not every one. Of approximately 170,000 clones in the sample, around nine tenths were seen once. V was shortened by 2 bases and J by 4 bases, with 5 bases between the two germline ends. CDR1 is MNHNS and CDR2 is SASEGT in the germline V gene. The CDR3 is 12 amino acids. Points on this clone: Distinct nucleotide sequences in the sample also encode this CDR3.

The sequenced sample was peripheral blood. The chain carries TRBV6-1 and TRBJ1-2; no firm D call. The receptor was derived from a man younger than 35 with active or convalescent COVID-19. The CDR3 DNA reads as TGTGCCAGCAGTGAATACAGCTATGGCTACACCTTC. This encodes CASSEYSYGYTF.